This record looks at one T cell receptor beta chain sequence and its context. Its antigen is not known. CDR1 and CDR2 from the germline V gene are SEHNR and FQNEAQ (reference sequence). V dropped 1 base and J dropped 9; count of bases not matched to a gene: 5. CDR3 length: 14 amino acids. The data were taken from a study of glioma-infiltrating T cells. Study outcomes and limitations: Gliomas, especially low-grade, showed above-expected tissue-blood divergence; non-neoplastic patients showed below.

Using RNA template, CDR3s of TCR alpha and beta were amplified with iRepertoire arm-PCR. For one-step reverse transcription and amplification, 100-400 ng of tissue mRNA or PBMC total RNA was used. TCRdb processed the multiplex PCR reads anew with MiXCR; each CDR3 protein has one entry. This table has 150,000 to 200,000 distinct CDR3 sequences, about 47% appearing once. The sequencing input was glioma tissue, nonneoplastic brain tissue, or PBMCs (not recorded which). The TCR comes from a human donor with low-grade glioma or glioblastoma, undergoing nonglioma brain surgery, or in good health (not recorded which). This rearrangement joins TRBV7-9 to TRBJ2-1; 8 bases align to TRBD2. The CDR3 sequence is CASSLDYGGVEQFF. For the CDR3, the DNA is TGTGCCAGCAGCTTAGACTACGGGGGGGTTGAGCAGTTCTTC.